This TCR beta chain was found in a study of T-cell memory formation after mild COVID-19 (dated by TCRdb to the early 2020s). Looking at the study overall: Most TCR sequence clusters were specific to one of the two donors. Longitudinal TCRalpha and TCRbeta repertoire sequencing tracked T-cell clones expanding and contracting after mild COVID-19 in a couple of donors. The cohort comprised two young, previously healthy adult volunteers, one female and one male. Summary of the overall study and its limitations: From day 15 to 85, contracting clones showed balanced CD4/CD8 phenotypes, whereas a second wave of clones that expanded from day 15 to 37 leaned towards CD4+. Contracting CD4+ clones appeared mostly in the CM and EM memory subsets, whereas CD8+ clones were enriched in EMRA. Some responding clones were detected in pre-infection memory, which suggested that pre-existing cross-reactive memory T cells had joined the SARS-CoV-2 response. Whether the second-wave clones peaking on day 37 were SARS-CoV-2 specific was not confirmed. The study included only a couple of mild cases, and larger cohorts that include severe cases with pre-infection samples were judged to be necessary.

From the germline V gene, CDR1 is SGHDT and CDR2 is YYEEEE. V is reduced by 4 bases and J by 4 bases, leaving a spacing of 18 bases between them. The CDR3 numbers 16 residues from cysteine through phenylalanine. Only the CDR3 DNA is retained, 48 bases long and in frame from the first base. This clonotype was counted between two and nine times. What antigen it recognizes has not been identified. Base qualities are not at hand, and no much larger clone is one base apart. For sequencing, an Illumina NovaSeq 6000 was employed. TCRalpha and TCRbeta cDNA libraries were constructed by 5'RACE with constant-segment primers, with sample barcodes and unique molecular identifiers being introduced. RNA was extracted from every sample with Trizol reagent. Amplification of the libraries took two PCR steps, and the second step added a second sample barcode plus Illumina TruSeq adapters. The libraries were sequenced on an Illumina NovaSeq using 2 x 150 bp paired-end reads. The paper's processing steps were these. Demultiplexing of reads and collapsing into UMI-guided consensus sequences were performed with migec v1.2.7. Using mixcr v2.1.11, the UMI consensuses were aligned to TRA and TRB V and J templates and assembled into clonotypes. Clonotypes were classified as expanded or contracted when called significant by both edgeR and NoisET, with noise models trained on biological replicates. For edgeR calls, the thresholds were a false discovery rate-adjusted p below 0.01 and a log2 fold-change of 1. As an exploratory analysis of dynamics, PCA with hierarchical clustering was applied to max-normalized trajectories of the 1000 most abundant clonotypes. Each responding clone was given a CD4 or CD8 phenotype based on the CD4+ and CD8+ repertoires, which had been sequenced separately. TCRdb reanalyzed the raw reads on its own, using fastp at Q25 for trimming and MiXCR for clone calling, and kept in-frame beta chains. Entries that share a CDR3 protein sequence are merged under the most common genes and DNA. The V and J calls here are based on TCRdb, not the publication. The sample table contains approximately 54,000 distinct CDR3 sequences; only one count was recorded for approximately 12% of them. In total, the top ten clones hold approximately 23% of the sample.

PBMCs were isolated by Ficoll-Paque density gradient centrifugation. The rearrangement joined TRBV5-6 to TRBJ2-1; tentative D gene TRBD2, with 7 bases matching. This TCR was sampled from a man aged 18 to 30 who had mild COVID-19 (a few samples of this study predate the infection). The sample titles of this study are shuffled in the database, so cell type and time point are left out; the donor was told from shared clones. Sequencing input: PBMCs or a T cell subset sorted from them (not recorded which). The nucleotide sequence reads TGTGCCAGCAGCCGCCTTGCGGGGGCCTCGTACAATGAGCAGTTCTTC. Translation gives CASSRLAGASYNEQFF.